This T cell receptor (beta chain) originates from a study of shared clonotypes between healthy human individuals. As for this clone: Its antigen is not known.

Produced via immunoSEQ multiplex PCR; TCRdb's table is partial and in-frame only. The sample carries 2 million to 3 million clones, 93% recorded once. Trimming pared 5 bases from V and 0 bases from J, leaving 11 bases between. CDR3 length: 15 residues. Whole-study results and caveats: Generation probability values for non-shared clonotypes were lower than those for clonotypes shared by all four donors.

The sequence was collected from a young man in good health. Some clones in this sample may be carry-over from other donors' samples. Sequencing was performed on naive CD4+ T cells from PBMCs. The subset was: CD45RA+ positively selected. The chain has TRBV23-1 and TRBJ2-4, with D hard to call. TRBV23-1 is labeled an ORF, and its function is uncertain. The CDR3 DNA reads TGCGCCAGCAGTTTTCCGCCGGTAGCCAAAAACATTCAGTACTTC. Protein: CASSFPPVAKNIQYF.